The source of this TCR beta chain is a study of technical replicates of blood from a handful of donors. The protocol was immunoSEQ multiplex PCR, while the TCRdb copy is restricted to in-frame clones and leaves out a portion. The sample carries about 75,000 clones, around 91% recorded once. Sequenced input: T cells isolated from PBMCs. This TCR was recovered from a human donor in good health.

CDR3 sequence: CASIPGRAGFDEQFF. CDR3 DNA sequence: TGTGCCAGCATTCCCGGGAGGGCCGGTTTCGATGAGCAGTTCTTC. The chain uses TRBV7-2 and TRBJ2-1; 8 nucleotides match TRBD2. This CDR3 has 15 amino acids. The V gene end was trimmed by 7 bases and the J gene end by 8 bases; junction bases not matched to a gene: 13. Germline assignment: CDR1 SGHTA and CDR2 FQGNSA.